This T cell receptor (beta chain) was obtained from a study of cytomegalovirus exposure and HLA in healthy donors. Study-wide results and limits: CMV antigen specificity of a few CMV-associated chains was confirmed in vitro. V- and J-gene trimming of TCR beta was linked (in a later analysis) to a missense DCLRE1C variant.

Only one count was recorded for this clone. Its antigen is undetermined. This PCR relied on a set of 60 Vbeta primers and 13 Jbeta primers. In the source study's methods: As a later analysis found, there were 60 million to 90 million unique TCR beta chains, of which around 9.9 million were shared. Sequencing was performed with immunoSEQ multiplex PCR; in TCRdb, only in-frame clones are kept and a portion is missing. The DNA gave D and trimming, while V, J and clone size come from that table. The table records approximately 190,000 clones, roughly 90% of them present only once. Germline-derived CDR1 and CDR2 are MDHEN and SYDVKM. The junction had 8 bases not matched to a gene; V was cut back by 4 bases and J by 2 bases. The CDR3 length is 15 residues.

Material: PBMCs. The chain joins TRBV28 to TRBJ2-7, with 7 bases fitting TRBD1. The source of this sequence is a boy aged 2 to 10 in good health and CMV-seronegative. CDR3 in DNA: TGTGCCAGCAGTTCCTCCCACAGGGGTCCCTACGAGCAGTACTTC. Its protein is CASSSSHRGPYEQYF. The full variable domain, completed using reference TRBV28 and TRBJ2-7, is DVKVTQSSRYLVKRTGEKVFLECVQDMDHENMFWYRQDPGLGLRLIYFSYDVKMKEKGDIPEGYSVSREKKERFSLILESASTNQTSMYLCASSSSHRGPYEQYFGPGTRLTVT.